These T cell receptor beta chains were read from a single sample in a study of OX40 agonist ivuxolimab in advanced cancers. Libraries were prepared by immunoSEQ multiplex PCR; TCRdb keeps only in-frame clonotypes and omits some of them. The sample shows tens of thousands of clones, just over 90% of them seen only once. Sequenced material: CD4+ or CD8+ T cells sorted from blood, taken in a trial of the OX40 agonist ivuxolimab. The receptors derive from an adult with an advanced solid tumor such as melanoma, head and neck, liver or kidney cancer. CDR3s include the opening cysteine and the closing phenylalanine or tryptophan. Each record gives: V gene, clone size, D gene, J gene, CDR3 protein, CDR3 DNA. The D gene is left open where the match is weak. Size values are once, few and many counts, or a class for expanded clones, and some rows have none.

V gene: TRBV4-3; clone size: -; D gene: -; J gene: TRBJ2-1; CDR3 protein: CASSHPGAPLDEQFF; CDR3 DNA: TGCGCCAGCAGCCACCCCGGCGCTCCACTCGATGAGCAGTTCTTC
V gene: TRBV11-2; clone size: once; D gene: TRBD1; J gene: TRBJ1-4; CDR3 protein: CASSTLQGANEKLFF; CDR3 DNA: TGTGCCAGCAGCACGCTTCAGGGGGCGAATGAAAAACTGTTTTTT
V gene: TRBV7-6; clone size: -; D gene: -; J gene: TRBJ1-5; CDR3 protein: CASSLAVSNQPQHF; CDR3 DNA: TGTGCCAGCAGCTTAGCAGTGAGCAATCAGCCCCAGCATTTT
V gene: TRBV7-2; clone size: -; D gene: -; J gene: TRBJ1-5; CDR3 protein: CASSLEPGNQPQHF; CDR3 DNA: TGTGCCAGCAGCTTAGAGCCGGGCAATCAGCCCCAGCATTTT
V gene: TRBV12-5; clone size: once; D gene: -; J gene: TRBJ1-1; CDR3 protein: CASVPGASGLTEAFF; CDR3 DNA: TGTGCTAGTGTCCCTGGGGCCAGCGGGTTGACTGAAGCTTTCTTT
V gene: TRBV5-4; clone size: -; D gene: -; J gene: TRBJ2-3; CDR3 protein: CASSSYTDTQYF; CDR3 DNA: TGTGCCAGCAGCTCCTACACAGATACGCAGTATTTT
V gene: TRBV10-3; clone size: -; D gene: TRBD2; J gene: TRBJ2-3; CDR3 protein: CATGTSGSTDTQYF; CDR3 DNA: TGTGCCACGGGGACTAGCGGGAGTACAGATACGCAGTATTTT
V gene: TRBV11-2; clone size: -; D gene: -; J gene: TRBJ1-4; CDR3 protein: CASGSPRGDEKLFF; CDR3 DNA: TGTGCCAGCGGATCACCTAGAGGGGACGAAAAACTGTTTTTT
V gene: TRBV28; clone size: -; D gene: TRBD2; J gene: TRBJ2-1; CDR3 protein: CASTRREIAGNEQFF; CDR3 DNA: TGTGCCAGCACTCGAAGAGAGATAGCGGGCAATGAGCAGTTCTTC
V gene: TRBV10-3; clone size: once; D gene: TRBD2; J gene: TRBJ2-4; CDR3 protein: CAIVTGRLASGIYIAKNIQYF; CDR3 DNA: TGTGCCATCGTGACAGGGAGATTGGCTAGCGGGATCTATATAGCCAAAAACATTCAGTACTTC
V gene: TRBV7-8; clone size: -; D gene: -; J gene: TRBJ1-2; CDR3 protein: CASSLLSENYGYTF; CDR3 DNA: TGTGCCAGCAGCTTACTATCAGAGAACTATGGCTACACCTTC
V gene: TRBV5-4; clone size: -; D gene: -; J gene: TRBJ2-7; CDR3 protein: CASSRQWGGDEQYF; CDR3 DNA: TGTGCCAGCAGCCGACAGTGGGGTGGGGACGAGCAGTACTTC
V gene: TRBV27; clone size: -; D gene: TRBD2; J gene: TRBJ2-1; CDR3 protein: CASSLGTNHNEQFF; CDR3 DNA: TGTGCCAGCAGTCTAGGGACTAACCACAATGAGCAGTTCTTC
V gene: TRBV6-5; clone size: -; D gene: -; J gene: TRBJ2-1; CDR3 protein: CASSYSRSIYNEQFF; CDR3 DNA: TGTGCCAGCAGTTACTCCCGGTCCATCTACAATGAGCAGTTCTTC
V gene: TRBV6-5; clone size: -; D gene: -; J gene: TRBJ2-7; CDR3 protein: CASSSPRLGVHEQYF; CDR3 DNA: TGTGCCAGCAGTTCCCCACGCCTAGGGGTCCACGAGCAGTACTTC
V gene: TRBV6-5; clone size: once; D gene: -; J gene: TRBJ2-6; CDR3 protein: CATLVGSGANVLTF; CDR3 DNA: TGTGCCACCTTGGTGGGGTCTGGGGCCAACGTCCTGACTTTC
V gene: TRBV29-1; clone size: -; D gene: TRBD1; J gene: TRBJ2-7; CDR3 protein: CSVEGGTGGVAYEQYF; CDR3 DNA: TGCAGCGTTGAAGGCGGGACAGGGGGGGTGGCCTACGAGCAGTACTTC